Following are 13 T cell receptor beta chains from one sample sequenced in a study of T cell changes during pregnancy in multiple sclerosis. Generated by immunoSEQ multiplex PCR, the TCRdb table keeps only in-frame clones and is missing some. The table records tens of thousands of clones, about 90% of them present only once. The material sequenced was peripheral blood, taken in the second trimester of pregnancy. Every receptor here comes from a female donor in good health, enrolled as a control in a pregnancy study.

V is TRBV6-6 and J is TRBJ2-3, with TRBD2 as a possible D gene (7 bases). Trimming removed 0 bases at V and 7 bases at J, with 17 bases between. This CDR3 is built from 16 residues. Germline lookup yields CDR1 MNHNY and CDR2 SVGAGI (reference sequence). In nucleotides, the CDR3 is TGTGCCAGCAGTTACTCACCGGGGGGCGCATTAAATACGCAGTATTTT. Protein sequence: CASSYSPGGALNTQYF.

This sequence joins TRBV6-5 and TRBJ2-7; 9 positions match TRBD1. The germline V gene encodes CDR1 MNHEY and CDR2 SVGAGI. Losses at the gene ends were 2 bases for V and 9 bases for J; bases not matched to a gene: 11. The CDR3 contains 15 residues. For the CDR3, the DNA is TGTGCCAGCAGTTACCGGGGACAGGGCAGTCCAGGGCAGTACTTC. Residues: CASSYRGQGSPGQYF.

V gene TRBV28 combines with J gene TRBJ1-1; D is unclear. Trimming pared 2 bases from V and 7 bases from J, leaving 8 bases between. The CDR3 has 12 amino acids. CDR1 is MDHEN and CDR2 is SYDVKM in the germline V gene. CDR3 sequence reads: CASSLGAHEAFF. DNA for the CDR3: TGTGCCAGCAGTTTAGGAGCGCATGAAGCTTTCTTT.

The chain is built from TRBV11-1 and TRBJ2-5, with D possibly being TRBD1 (7 bases). V dropped 6 bases and J dropped 5 bases, with 19 bases sitting between them. The CDR3 is made up of 15 amino acids. CDR1 SGHAT and CDR2 FQDESV come from the germline V gene (reference sequence). The CDR3 protein is CASSSGDREKETQYF. The CDR3 coding sequence is TGTGCCAGCAGTAGCGGAGACAGGGAGAAGGAGACCCAGTACTTC.

In this sample, this clone turned up once. The CDR3 nucleotides read TGTGCCAGGATGCCGGGGGTTTTGGGTCAGCCCCAGCATTTT. The encoded protein is CARMPGVLGQPQHF. V usage is TRBV7-3 and J usage is TRBJ1-5; D may be TRBD1 (5 bases). The germline V gene has CDR1 SGHTA and CDR2 FQGTGA. V was clipped by 9 bases and J by 6 bases, with 18 bases between them. This CDR3 comprises 14 residues.

J is TRBJ2-5 and V is TRBV7-9; the match to TRBD2 covers 7 bases. CDR3 size: 17 residues. The V and J ends lost 5 bases and 1 base, in that order; junction bases with no gene match: 13. The germline gives CDR1 SEHNR, CDR2 FQNEAQ (reference sequence). The CDR3 DNA is TGTGCCAGCAGCCCCCTTCTGGGGCGGGGGTCCCAAGAGACCCAGTACTTC. Protein sequence: CASSPLLGRGSQETQYF.

The chain links TRBV7-9 to TRBJ2-5, with TRBD2 identical over 7 bases. The germline V gene encodes CDR1 SEHNR and CDR2 FQNEAQ (reference sequence). The CDR3 is made up of 15 amino acids. J was trimmed by 1 base and V by 5 bases; bases with no gene match: 7. The CDR3 is CASSRGVGIQETQYF. CDR3 coding DNA: TGTGCCAGCAGCCGGGGGGTGGGGATCCAAGAGACCCAGTACTTC.

The V call is TRBV28, the J call TRBJ1-5, with D maybe TRBD1 (5 bases). Trimming shortened V by 4 bases and J by 0 bases, and 13 bases separated the two germline ends. Germline V gives CDR1 MDHEN, CDR2 SYDVKM. This CDR3 has 16 residues. The DNA of the CDR3 is TGTGCCAGCAGTTCCCATCAGGGCCCTAGCAATCAGCCCCAGCATTTT. Its translation: CASSSHQGPSNQPQHF.

This chain links TRBV15 with TRBJ1-3, with no clear D. This CDR3 spans 15 amino acids. V lost 0 bases and J lost 0, with 6 bases in between. Looked up from germline, CDR1 is LNHNV and CDR2 is YYDKDF (reference sequence). The CDR3 DNA reads TGTGCCACCAGCAGAGATCCAGACTCTGGAAACACCATATATTTT. It is translated as CATSRDPDSGNTIYF. Full variable domain (rest looked up from reference TRBV15 and TRBJ1-3): DAMVIQNPRYQVTQFGKPVTLSCSQTLNHNVMYWYQQKSSQAPKLLFHYYDKDFNNEADTPDNFQSRRPNTSFCFLDIRSPGLGDTAMYLCATSRDPDSGNTIYFGEGSWLTVV.

The chain recombines TRBV4-1 with TRBJ2-4, with D unresolved. With 5 bases removed from V and 8 bases from J, the gap between germline ends came to 13 bases. Germline loops: CDR1 MGHRA, CDR2 YSYEKL. The CDR3 has 13 residues. The CDR3 DNA follows: TGCGCCAGCAGCTCCACATTGTCATACATTCAGTACTTC. Its protein is CASSSTLSYIQYF.

There are a few counts of this clone. This sequence joins TRBV19 and TRBJ2-1; no reliable D call. The CDR3 spans 15 residues. The V end lost 0 bases, the J end lost 2 bases, and 8 bases lay between the germline ends. Germline CDR1 reads LNHDA; CDR2 reads SQIVND (reference sequence). Written as DNA, the CDR3 is TGTGCCAGTAGTATAGATCTGTGGCCCTACAATGAGCAGTTCTTC. Amino acids: CASSIDLWPYNEQFF.

The rearrangement links TRBV2 to TRBJ2-1; 8 positions agree with TRBD1. J gave up 8 bases and V 9 bases, and 12 bases lay outside the gene matches. The CDR3 totals 14 residues. Per the germline V gene, CDR1 is SNHLY and CDR2 is FYNNEI. The CDR3, as DNA: TGTGCCAGGGAGTCGGCGTCAGGGGGCCATGAGCAGTTCTTC. Translation gives CARESASGGHEQFF.

The gene calls are TRBV19 and TRBJ2-7, with D tentatively TRBD1 (7 bases). The CDR3 is 13 amino acids. Germline loops: CDR1 LNHDA, CDR2 SQIVND (reference sequence). Between the trimmed V and J ends, which lost 8 bases and 3 bases, there was a span of 14 bases. Here the CDR3 reads CASGQGGDYEQYF. CDR3 DNA sequence: TGTGCCAGTGGGCAGGGGGGTGACTACGAGCAGTACTTC.